This record looks at one T cell receptor beta chain sequence and its context. Its specificity is unknown. This record comes from a study of cytomegalovirus exposure and HLA in healthy donors. V lost 1 base to trimming and J lost 1 base; unmatched junction nucleotides: 10. Germline V gene data show CDR1 as SGHNT and CDR2 as YYREEE (reference sequence). The CDR3 totals 17 residues. Study-level points and caveats: Apparent HLA restriction characterized most CMV-associated TCR beta chains in a later analysis. In vitro data verified a few CMV-associated chains as specific for CMV antigens.

Primers: 60 Vbeta forward and 13 Jbeta reverse. Clones were sequenced by immunoSEQ multiplex PCR, and TCRdb holds only the in-frame ones, with some missing. The sample's table shows roughly 190,000 clones. The receptor was derived from a woman younger than 30 in good health and CMV-seropositive. The genes are TRBV5-4 and TRBJ1-1; TRBD1 agrees at 7 bases. Material for sequencing was PBMCs. Here the CDR3 DNA reads TGTGCCAGCAGCTTGATCGCAGTCAGGGGGGCGAACACTGAAGCTTTCTTT. Translated, it gives CASSLIAVRGANTEAFF. Complete variable domain (other parts from reference TRBV5-4 and TRBJ1-1): ETGVTQSPTHLIKTRGQQVTLRCSSQSGHNTVSWYQQALGQGPQFIFQYYREEENGRGNFPPRFSGLQFPNYSSELNVNALELDDSALYLCASSLIAVRGANTEAFFGQGTRLTVV.